This note documents a single TCR beta chain sequence. What it binds is not known. The CDR3 sequence is 12 residues long. V shed 6 bases and J shed 1 base, with 5 bases lying between them. Germline CDR1 and CDR2: SGHTA and FQGNSA. This sample is drawn from a study of CD8+CD57+ T cells in acquired aplastic anemia. Findings and limits, study-wide: Researchers report that about 29 CD8+ CDR3 sequences appeared in both patients and controls.

CDR3 and TCR beta VDJ profiling relied on a genomic DNA template. MiXCR, applied by TCRdb to the reads, yields one record per CDR3 protein. The repertoire includes roughly 280,000 distinct CDR3 sequences, roughly 61% of them detected once, and 1% to 1.5% sits in the top ten. Patients included in sequencing had previously demonstrated CD8+CD57+ cell expansion by flow cytometry. Patients, without exception, had severe acquired aplastic anemia. Sample: sorted CD4+, CD8+, or CD8+CD57+ T cells (not recorded which) from PBMCs. This sequence was found in a human donor with aplastic anemia. The genes are TRBV7-2 and TRBJ2-3; D uncertain. The CDR3 sequence is CASSMGTDTQYF. CDR3 sequence (DNA): TGTGCCAGCAGTATGGGCACAGATACGCAGTATTTT.